This T cell receptor (beta chain) was profiled in a study of blood T cell repertoires in COVID-19. Overall study context: Sample material is recorded as cDNA or gDNA derived from T cells, B-cell-depleted T cells, or PBMCs.

CDR1 and CDR2 from the germline V gene are SGHAT and FQNNGV. CDR3 length: 12 amino acids. Between the trimmed V and J ends, which lost 3 bases and 5 bases, there was a span of 4 bases. Assay used: immunoSEQ multiplex PCR; TCRdb lists only in-frame clones, some missing. Among 260,000 or so clones listed, roughly 79% were seen once. This clone has just a few counts. Sequencing was performed on peripheral blood. The origin of this receptor is an elderly woman with COVID-19, enrolled during active disease. V usage is TRBV11-2 and J usage is TRBJ1-4; D is uncertain. CDR3 nucleotides: TGTGCCAGCAGCTTGGCCAATGAAAAACTGTTTTTT. Residues: CASSLANEKLFF.